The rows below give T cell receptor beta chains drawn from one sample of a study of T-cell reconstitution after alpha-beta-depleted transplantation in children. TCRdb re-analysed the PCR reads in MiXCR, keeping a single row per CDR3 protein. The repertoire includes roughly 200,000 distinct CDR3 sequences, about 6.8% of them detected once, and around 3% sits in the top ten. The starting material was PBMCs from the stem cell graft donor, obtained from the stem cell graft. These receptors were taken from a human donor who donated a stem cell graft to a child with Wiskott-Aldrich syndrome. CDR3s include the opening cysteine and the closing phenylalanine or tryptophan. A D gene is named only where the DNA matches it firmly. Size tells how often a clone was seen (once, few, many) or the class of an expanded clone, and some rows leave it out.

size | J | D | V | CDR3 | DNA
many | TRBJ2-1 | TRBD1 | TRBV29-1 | CSVPGGGNEQFF | TGCAGCGTTCCAGGGGGCGGGAATGAGCAGTTCTTC
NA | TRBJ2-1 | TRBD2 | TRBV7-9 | CASSATTSGSYNEQFF | TGTGCCAGCAGCGCCACGACTAGCGGCTCCTACAATGAGCAGTTCTTC
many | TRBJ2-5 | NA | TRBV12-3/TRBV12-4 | CASSLFLETQYF | TGTGCCAGCAGTTTATTTTTGGAGACCCAGTACTTC
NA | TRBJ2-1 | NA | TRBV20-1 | CCARNPGRSRDEGQFF | TGCTGTGCTAGAAACCCCGGGCGGTCGCGGGACGAGGGGCAGTTCTTC
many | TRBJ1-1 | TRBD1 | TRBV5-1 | CASSLPDREAEAFF | TGCGCCAGCAGCCTCCCCGACAGGGAGGCTGAAGCTTTCTTT
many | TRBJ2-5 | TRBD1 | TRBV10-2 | CASRRWTGGGETQYF | TGCGCCAGCCGAAGGTGGACAGGTGGAGGAGAGACCCAGTACTTC
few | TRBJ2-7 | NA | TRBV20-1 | CSADVQTGGSYEQYF | TGCAGTGCTGACGTACAAACAGGCGGCTCCTACGAGCAGTACTTC
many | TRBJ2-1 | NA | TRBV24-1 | CATSETSPTGPTYNEQFF | TGTGCCACCAGTGAGACCTCCCCCACCGGCCCGACCTACAATGAGCAGTTCTTC
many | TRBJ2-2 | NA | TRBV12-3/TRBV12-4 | CASSPDQQGPGELFF | TGTGCCAGCAGCCCCGATCAACAGGGACCCGGGGAGCTGTTTTTT
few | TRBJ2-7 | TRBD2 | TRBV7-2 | CASSISSGSSYEQYF | TGTGCCAGCAGCATTTCTAGCGGTAGCTCCTACGAGCAGTACTTC
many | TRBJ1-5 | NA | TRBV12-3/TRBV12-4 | CAISLVPGNQPQHF | TGTGCCATCTCGTTAGTACCAGGGAATCAGCCCCAGCATTTT
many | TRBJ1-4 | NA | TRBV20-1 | CSALRTAGATNEKLFF | TGCAGTGCCCTACGGACAGCGGGTGCAACTAATGAAAAACTGTTTTTT
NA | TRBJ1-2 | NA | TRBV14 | CASPYGLYGYTF | TGTGCCAGCCCCTACGGGCTCTATGGCTACACCTTC
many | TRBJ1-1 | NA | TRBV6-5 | CASSLDWGMEDTEAFF | TGTGCCAGCAGTTTAGACTGGGGGATGGAGGACACTGAAGCTTTCTTT
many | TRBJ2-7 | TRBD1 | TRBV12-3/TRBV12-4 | CASTPRDSYEQYF | TGTGCCAGCACCCCCCGGGACAGCTACGAGCAGTACTTC
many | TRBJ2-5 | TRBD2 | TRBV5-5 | CASSLLPGGPQETQYF | TGTGCCAGCAGCCTTCTCCCGGGGGGTCCTCAAGAGACCCAGTACTTC
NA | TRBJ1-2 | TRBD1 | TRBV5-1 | CASSLNPGTGGLNYGYTF | TGCGCCAGCAGCTTGAATCCTGGGACAGGGGGCCTTAACTATGGCTACACCTTC
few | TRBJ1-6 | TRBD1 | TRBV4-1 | CASSLRDRDLSGGSPLHF | TGCGCCAGCAGCCTCCGGGACAGGGACCTCTCGGGGGGTTCACCCCTCCACTTT
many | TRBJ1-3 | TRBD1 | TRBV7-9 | CASSPLTGIGNTIYF | TGTGCCAGCAGCCCGCTGACAGGGATAGGAAACACCATATATTTT
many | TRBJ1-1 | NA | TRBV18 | CASSTKPGTTEAFF | TGTGCCAGCTCAACTAAACCGGGGACGACTGAAGCTTTCTTT
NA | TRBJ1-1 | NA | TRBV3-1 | CASSQAGLRNTEAFF | TGTGCCAGCAGCCAAGCCGGGCTAAGGAACACTGAAGCTTTCTTT
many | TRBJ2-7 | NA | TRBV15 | CATSRGGAYYEQYF | TGTGCCACCAGCAGAGGGGGGGCGTACTACGAGCAGTACTTC
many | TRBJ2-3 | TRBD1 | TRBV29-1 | CSVEPAGQGSTDTQYF | TGCAGCGTTGAACCCGCGGGACAGGGGAGCACAGATACGCAGTATTTT
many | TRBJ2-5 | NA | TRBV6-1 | CASSRSFGGLETQYF | TGTGCCAGCAGCCGCTCTTTTGGGGGCCTGGAGACCCAGTACTTC
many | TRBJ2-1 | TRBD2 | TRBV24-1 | CATSPSGGTYNEQFF | TGTGCCACCAGTCCTAGCGGGGGGACCTACAATGAGCAGTTCTTC
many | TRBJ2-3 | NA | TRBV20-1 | CSARDPQGPDTQYF | TGCAGTGCTAGAGATCCGCAGGGACCAGATACGCAGTATTTT
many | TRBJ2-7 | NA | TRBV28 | CASSPLGTRVSRTAYEQYF | TGTGCCAGCAGCCCCCTCGGGACCAGGGTGTCACGGACGGCCTACGAGCAGTACTTC
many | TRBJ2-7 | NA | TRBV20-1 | CSAMVVVNGEQYF | TGCAGTGCTATGGTGGTGGTCAATGGCGAGCAGTACTTC
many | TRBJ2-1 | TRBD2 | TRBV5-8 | CASSPWTSGNEQFF | TGTGCCAGCAGCCCATGGACTAGCGGCAATGAGCAGTTCTTC
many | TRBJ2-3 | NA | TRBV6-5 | CASSYSKAGSTDTQYF | TGTGCCAGCAGTTACTCAAAGGCTGGGAGCACAGATACGCAGTATTTT
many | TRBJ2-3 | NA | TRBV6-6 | CASSYADRETQYF | TGTGCCAGCAGTTACGCAGACCGGGAGACGCAGTATTTT
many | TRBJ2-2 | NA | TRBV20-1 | CSARGPKDSKATNTGELFF | TGCAGTGCTAGAGGACCCAAGGACAGTAAAGCAACGAACACCGGGGAGCTGTTTTTT
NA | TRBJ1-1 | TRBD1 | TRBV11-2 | CASSLGDRMNTEAFF | TGTGCCAGCAGCTTAGGGGACAGAATGAACACTGAAGCTTTCTTT
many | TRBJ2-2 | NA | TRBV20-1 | CSARDGPGELFF | TGCAGTGCTAGAGACGGCCCCGGGGAGCTGTTTTTT